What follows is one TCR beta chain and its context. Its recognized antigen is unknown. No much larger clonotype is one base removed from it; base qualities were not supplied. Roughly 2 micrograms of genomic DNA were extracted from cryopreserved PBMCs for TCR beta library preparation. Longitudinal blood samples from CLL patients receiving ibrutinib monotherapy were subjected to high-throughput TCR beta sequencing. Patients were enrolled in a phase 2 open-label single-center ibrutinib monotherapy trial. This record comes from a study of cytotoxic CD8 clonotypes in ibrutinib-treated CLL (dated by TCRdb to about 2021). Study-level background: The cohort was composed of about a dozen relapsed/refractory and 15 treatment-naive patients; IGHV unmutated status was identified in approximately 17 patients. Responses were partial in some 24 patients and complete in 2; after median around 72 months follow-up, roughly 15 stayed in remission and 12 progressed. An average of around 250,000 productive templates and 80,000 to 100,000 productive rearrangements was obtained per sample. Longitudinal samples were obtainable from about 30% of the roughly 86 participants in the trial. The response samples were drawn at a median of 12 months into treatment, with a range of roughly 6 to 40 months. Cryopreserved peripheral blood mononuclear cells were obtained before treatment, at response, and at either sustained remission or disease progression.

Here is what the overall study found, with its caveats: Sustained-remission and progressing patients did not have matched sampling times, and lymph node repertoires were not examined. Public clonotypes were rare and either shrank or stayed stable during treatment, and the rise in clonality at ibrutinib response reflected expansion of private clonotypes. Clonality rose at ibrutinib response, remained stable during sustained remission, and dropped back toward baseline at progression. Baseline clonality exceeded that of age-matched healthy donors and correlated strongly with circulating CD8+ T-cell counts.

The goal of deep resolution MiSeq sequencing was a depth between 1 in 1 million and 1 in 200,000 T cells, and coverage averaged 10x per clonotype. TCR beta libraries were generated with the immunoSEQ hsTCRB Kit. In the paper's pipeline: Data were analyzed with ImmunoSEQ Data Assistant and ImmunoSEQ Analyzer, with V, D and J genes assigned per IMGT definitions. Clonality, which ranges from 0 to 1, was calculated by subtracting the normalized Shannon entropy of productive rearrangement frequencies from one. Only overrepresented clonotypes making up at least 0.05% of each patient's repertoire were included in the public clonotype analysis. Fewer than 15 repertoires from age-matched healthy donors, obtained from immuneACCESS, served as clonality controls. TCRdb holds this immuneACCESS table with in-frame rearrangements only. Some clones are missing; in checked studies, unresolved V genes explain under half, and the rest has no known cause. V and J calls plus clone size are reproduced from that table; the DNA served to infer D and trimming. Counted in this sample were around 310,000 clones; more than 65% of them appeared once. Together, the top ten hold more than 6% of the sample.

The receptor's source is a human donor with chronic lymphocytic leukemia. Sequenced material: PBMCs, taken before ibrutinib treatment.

The CDR3 reads as follows: CASSLWRDSITYEQYF. The DNA is as follows: TGTGCCAGCAGTTTATGGCGGGATTCTATAACGTACGAGCAGTACTTC. The V and J segments used are TRBV27 and TRBJ2-7; the D gene is perhaps TRBD2, on 6 matching bases. V is cut by 1 base and J by 4 bases, and the space between the germline ends is 17 bases. CDR3 length: 16 amino acids, cysteine to phenylalanine. Here the CDR3 DNA is all that survives: 48 bases in frame from base 1. Per the germline V gene (reference sequence), MNHEY is the CDR1 and SMNVEV is the CDR2.